Below, one T cell receptor (beta chain) is given with its context. The data are from a study of shared clonotypes between healthy human individuals. The DNA input per sorted-subset replicate PCR was about 220 ng, corresponding to tens of thousands of T cell genomes. Some clones are missing from TCRdb's copy, which holds only in-frame ones; the method was immunoSEQ multiplex PCR. The sample contains about 2.4 million clones, around 94% of which appear only once. There are 17 residues in the CDR3. J lost 2 bases, V lost 1 base, and 7 bases had no gene match. Germline-derived CDR1 and CDR2 are MDHEN and SYDVKM.

Input material: naive CD4+ T cells sorted from blood. Described subset: CD45RA+ positively selected. This receptor was identified in a man between 18 and 35 years old in good health. V usage is TRBV28 and J usage is TRBJ2-3; 9 nucleotides match TRBD2. As DNA, the CDR3 is TGTGCCAGCAGTTTATTTGGGCTAGCGGGGAACACAGATACGCAGTATTTT. Amino acids: CASSLFGLAGNTDTQYF. Full variable domain (missing parts from reference TRBV28 and TRBJ2-3): DVKVTQSSRYLVKRTGEKVFLECVQDMDHENMFWYRQDPGLGLRLIYFSYDVKMKEKGDIPEGYSVSREKKERFSLILESASTNQTSMYLCASSLFGLAGNTDTQYFGPGTRLTVL.